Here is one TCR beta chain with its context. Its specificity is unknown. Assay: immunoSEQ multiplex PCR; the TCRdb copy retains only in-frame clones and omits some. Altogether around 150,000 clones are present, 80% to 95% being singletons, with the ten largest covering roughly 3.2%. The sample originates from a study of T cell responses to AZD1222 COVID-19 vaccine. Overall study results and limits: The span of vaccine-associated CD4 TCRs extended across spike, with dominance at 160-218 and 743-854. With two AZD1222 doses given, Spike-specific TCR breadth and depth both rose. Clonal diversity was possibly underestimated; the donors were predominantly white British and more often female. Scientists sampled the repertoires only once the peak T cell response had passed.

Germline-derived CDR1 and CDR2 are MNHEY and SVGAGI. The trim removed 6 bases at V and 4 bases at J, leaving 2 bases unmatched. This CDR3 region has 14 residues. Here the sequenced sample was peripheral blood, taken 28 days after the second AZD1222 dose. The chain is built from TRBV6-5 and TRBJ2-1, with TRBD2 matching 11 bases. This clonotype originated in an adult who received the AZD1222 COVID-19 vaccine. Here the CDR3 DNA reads TGTGCCAGCAGCGGGACTAGCGGATACAATGAGCAGTTCTTC. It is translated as CASSGTSGYNEQFF.